The sequence of this T cell receptor (beta chain) was determined in a study of cytomegalovirus exposure and HLA in healthy donors. The V segment lost 5 bases and the J segment 4 bases; nucleotides outside the gene matches: 7. The CDR3 is made up of 13 amino acids. CDR1 is GTSNPN and CDR2 is SVGIG in the germline V gene (reference sequence). 60 Vbeta and 13 Jbeta primers were used in PCR. The protocol was immunoSEQ multiplex PCR, while the TCRdb copy is restricted to in-frame clones and leaves out a portion. Of about 160,000 clones listed, about 80% are singletons. This clonotype was sampled from a female donor in good health and CMV-seronegative. Sequences were obtained from PBMCs. V and J are TRBV30 and TRBJ2-7, with 8 bases matching TRBD1. This CDR3 is CAWARGQGYEQYF. CDR3 sequence (DNA): TGTGCCTGGGCCCGAGGACAGGGTTACGAGCAGTACTTC. The full variable domain, completed using reference TRBV30 and TRBJ2-7, is SQTIHQWPATLVQPVGSPLSLECTVEGTSNPNLYWYRQAAGRGLQLLFYSVGIGQISSEVPQNLSASRPQDRQFILSSKKLLLSDSGFYLCAWARGQGYEQYFGPGTRLTVT.